This T cell receptor beta chain was identified during a study of blood T cell repertoires in COVID-19. The germline gives CDR1 SGHRS, CDR2 YFSETQ. Trimming left V 4 bases short and J 0 bases short, with 11 bases between. CDR3 length equals 15 residues. The method was immunoSEQ multiplex PCR; TCRdb's version includes in-frame clones alone and lacks a portion of them. The sample yields over 30,000 clones, 85% seen once. The sample comprised peripheral blood. The origin of this receptor is a woman between 55 and 75 years old with active COVID-19. V gene TRBV5-1 combines with J gene TRBJ1-3; no clear D. The CDR3 sequence: CASSPDTNSGNTIYF. The CDR3 DNA sequence: TGCGCCAGCAGCCCCGACACCAACTCTGGAAACACCATATATTTT. The whole variable domain, filled in from reference TRBV5-1 and TRBJ1-3, reads KAGVTQTPRYLIKTRGQQVTLSCSPISGHRSVSWYQQTPGQGLQFLFEYFSETQRNKGNFPGRFSGRQFSNSRSEMNVSTLELGDSALYLCASSPDTNSGNTIYFGEGSWLTVV.